In its sample, the clone carrying this T cell receptor beta chain was seen a few times. Data came from immunoSEQ multiplex PCR; TCRdb stores just in-frame clones and leaves some out. The data show about 180,000 clones, 83% seen once. The sample is drawn from a study of blood T cell repertoires in COVID-19. The CDR3 is 14 residues long. CDR1 SGHDT and CDR2 YYEEEE come from the germline V gene. V lost 7 bases and J lost 6; bases outside the gene matches: 12. The chain joins TRBV5-6 to TRBJ2-7; 8 bases align to TRBD2. The sequenced material came from peripheral blood. The TCR sequence derives from a woman between 65 and 79 years old with COVID-19, enrolled during active disease. The CDR3 coding sequence is TGTGCCAGCCTAGACAGGACTAGCTTATCCGAGCAGTACTTC. Translated, it gives CASLDRTSLSEQYF.